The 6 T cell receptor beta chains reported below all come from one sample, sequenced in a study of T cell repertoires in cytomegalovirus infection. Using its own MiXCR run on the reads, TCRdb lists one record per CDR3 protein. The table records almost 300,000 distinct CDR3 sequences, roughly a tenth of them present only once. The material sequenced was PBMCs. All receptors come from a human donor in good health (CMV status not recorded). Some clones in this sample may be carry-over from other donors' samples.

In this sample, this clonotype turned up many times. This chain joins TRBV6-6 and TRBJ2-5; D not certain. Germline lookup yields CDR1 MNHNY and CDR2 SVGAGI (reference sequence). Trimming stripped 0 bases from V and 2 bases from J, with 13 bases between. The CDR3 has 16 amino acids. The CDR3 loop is CASSYSVRTQQETQYF. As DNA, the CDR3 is TGTGCCAGCAGTTACTCTGTCAGGACCCAACAAGAGACCCAGTACTTC.

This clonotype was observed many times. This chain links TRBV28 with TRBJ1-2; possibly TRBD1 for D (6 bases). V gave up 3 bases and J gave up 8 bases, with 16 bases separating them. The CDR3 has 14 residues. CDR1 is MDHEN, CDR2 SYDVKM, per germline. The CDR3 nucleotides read TGTGCCAGCAGTTTCCTGTTAGGACAGTTCGGCTACACCTTC. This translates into CASSFLLGQFGYTF.

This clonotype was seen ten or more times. As DNA, the CDR3 is TGTGCCAGCAGCCCATCCCCAGGGAGGGTGGCTCGGGGCTACACCTTC. It codes for CASSPSPGRVARGYTF. The chain uses TRBV7-2 and TRBJ1-2; D is perhaps TRBD1 (5 bases). From germline, CDR1 is SGHTA and CDR2 FQGNSA. The CDR3 runs 16 residues. V lost 5 bases and J 8 bases, leaving 24 bases between the germline ends.

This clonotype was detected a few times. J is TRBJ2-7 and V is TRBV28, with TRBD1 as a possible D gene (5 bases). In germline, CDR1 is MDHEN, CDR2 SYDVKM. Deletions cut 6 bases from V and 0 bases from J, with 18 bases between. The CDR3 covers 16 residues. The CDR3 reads CASSSVGAVISYEQYV. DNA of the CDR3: TGTGCCAGCAGCAGTGTTGGGGCAGTAATCTCCTACGAGCAGTACGTC.

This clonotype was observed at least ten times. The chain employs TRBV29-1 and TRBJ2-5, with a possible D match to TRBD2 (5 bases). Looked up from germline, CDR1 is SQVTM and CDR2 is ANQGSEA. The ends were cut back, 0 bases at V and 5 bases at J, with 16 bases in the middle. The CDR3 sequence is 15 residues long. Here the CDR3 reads CSVEDRRPGGETQYF. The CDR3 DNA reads TGCAGCGTTGAAGATCGGAGGCCGGGCGGCGAGACCCAGTACTTC. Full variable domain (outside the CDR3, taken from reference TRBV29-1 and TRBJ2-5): SAVISQKPSRDICQRGTSLTIQCQVDSQVTMMFWYRQQPGQSLTLIATANQGSEATYESGFVIDKFPISRPNLTFSTLTVSNMSPEDSSIYLCSVEDRRPGGETQYFGPGTRLLVL.

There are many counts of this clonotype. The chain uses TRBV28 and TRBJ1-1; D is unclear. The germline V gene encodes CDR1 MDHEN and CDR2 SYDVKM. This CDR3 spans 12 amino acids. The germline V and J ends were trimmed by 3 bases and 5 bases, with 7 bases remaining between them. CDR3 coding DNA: TGTGCCAGCAGTTTCTCGAGAACTGAAGCTTTCTTT. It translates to CASSFSRTEAFF.